This T cell receptor (beta chain) came from a study of beta chain features in type 1 diabetes. Trimming removed 4 bases from V and 8 bases from J; junction bases left unmatched: 8. The CDR3 totals 16 residues. Looked up from germline, CDR1 is LGHNA and CDR2 is YNFKEQ. Reverse transcription of all isolated RNA meant that expressed TCRB transcripts were sequenced. The table came from immunoSEQ multiplex PCR; TCRdb's copy has only in-frame clones and leaves some out. The sample shows about 140,000 clones, 6.9% of them seen only once. In this sample, this clone turned up a few times. This chain links TRBV4-2 with TRBJ2-1, with 13 bases lining up with TRBD2. The clonotype originates from a woman in her twenties or thirties in good health. The sequencing input was central memory CD4+ T cells from blood. The CDR3 protein is CASSPVGLAGADEQFF. Written as DNA, the CDR3 is TGTGCCAGCAGCCCGGTCGGACTAGCGGGAGCGGATGAGCAGTTCTTC.